This record looks at one TCR beta chain sequence and its context. Original methodology: Quantification of nucleated cells was approximated via reference gene primer amplification. Some clones are missing from TCRdb's copy, which holds only in-frame ones; the method was immunoSEQ multiplex PCR. V, J and clone size are taken as reported in that table, and D and trimming were inferred from the DNA itself. The sample holds 230,000 or so clones, roughly 84% seen once. This entry is derived from a study of blood T cell repertoires in COVID-19. Overall study: COVID-19 samples from acute and convalescent phases originated in the United States, Italy and Spain. Nucleic acid was either cDNA or gDNA, and it came from T cells, B-cell-depleted T cells, or PBMCs.

From germline, CDR1 is SEHNR and CDR2 FQNEAQ (reference sequence). The ends were cut back, 6 bases at V and 4 bases at J, with 17 bases in the middle. This CDR3 is 15 amino acids long. The origin of this receptor is a man in his thirties or forties with active or convalescent COVID-19. Sequences were obtained from peripheral blood. V usage is TRBV7-9 and J usage is TRBJ2-3, with D unresolved. CDR3 region: CASSSSGSIADTQYF. The CDR3 nucleotides read TGTGCCAGCAGTTCCTCCGGGTCGATAGCAGATACGCAGTATTTT.